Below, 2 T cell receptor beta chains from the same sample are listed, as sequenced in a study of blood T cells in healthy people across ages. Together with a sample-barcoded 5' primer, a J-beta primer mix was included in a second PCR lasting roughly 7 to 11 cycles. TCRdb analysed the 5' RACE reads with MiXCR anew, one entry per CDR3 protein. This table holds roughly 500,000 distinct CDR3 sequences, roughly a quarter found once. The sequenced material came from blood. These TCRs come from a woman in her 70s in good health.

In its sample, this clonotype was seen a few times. The CDR3 DNA is TGCAGTGCGACGACAGGCCATTCACGATATAGCAATCAGCCCCAGCATTTT. Protein product: CSATTGHSRYSNQPQHF. V usage is TRBV20-1 and J usage is TRBJ1-5, with D possibly being TRBD1 (6 bases). The germline V gene has CDR1 DFQATT and CDR2 SNEGSKA (reference sequence). Between the trimmed V and J ends, which lost 6 bases and 0 bases, there was a span of 21 bases. This CDR3 spans 17 amino acids.

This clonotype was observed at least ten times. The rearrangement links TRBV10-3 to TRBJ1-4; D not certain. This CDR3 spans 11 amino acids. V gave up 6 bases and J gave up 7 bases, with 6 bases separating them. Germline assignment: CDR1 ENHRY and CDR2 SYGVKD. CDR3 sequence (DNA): TGTGCCATCAGCTCAGGTGAAAAACTGTTTTTT. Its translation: CAISSGEKLFF.